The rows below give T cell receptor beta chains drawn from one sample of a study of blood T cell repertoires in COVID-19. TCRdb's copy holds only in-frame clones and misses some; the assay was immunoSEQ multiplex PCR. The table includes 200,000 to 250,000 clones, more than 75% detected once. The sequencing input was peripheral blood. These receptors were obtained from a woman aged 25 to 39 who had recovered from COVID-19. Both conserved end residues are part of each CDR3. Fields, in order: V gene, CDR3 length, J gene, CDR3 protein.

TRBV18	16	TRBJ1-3	CASSTQGQGVGNTIYF
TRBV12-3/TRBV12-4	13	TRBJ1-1	CASSPQMDTEAFF
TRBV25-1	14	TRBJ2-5	CASSESGQKETQYF
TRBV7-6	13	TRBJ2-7	CASSSGGRYEQYF
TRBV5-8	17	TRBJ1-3	CASSPPHGQLSGNTIYF
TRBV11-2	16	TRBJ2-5	CASSLVRTRPQETQYF
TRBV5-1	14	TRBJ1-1	CASSSQGADTEAFF
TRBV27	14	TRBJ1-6	CASSPGQYNSPLHF
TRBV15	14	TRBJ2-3	CATSRDQGGDTQYF
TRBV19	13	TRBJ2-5	CASSISIQETQYF
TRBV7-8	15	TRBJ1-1	CASSSPSDGNTEAFF
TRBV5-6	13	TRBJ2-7	CASSPTVSLEQYF
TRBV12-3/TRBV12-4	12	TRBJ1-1	CASSPRDTEAFF
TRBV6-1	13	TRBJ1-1	CASSEVQESEAFF
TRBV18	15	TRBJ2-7	CASSPPGTGSYEQYF
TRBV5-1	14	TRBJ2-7	CASSLDRVGYEQYF
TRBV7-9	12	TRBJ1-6	CASSFAESPLHF
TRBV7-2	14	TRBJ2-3	CASRLGTSLQTQYF
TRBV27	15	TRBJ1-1	CASSLGTGMNTEAFF
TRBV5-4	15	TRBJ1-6	CASSGGQDYNSPLHF
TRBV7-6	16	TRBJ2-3	CASSLGSGQNTDTQYF
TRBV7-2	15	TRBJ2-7	CASSGPTSGPYEQYF
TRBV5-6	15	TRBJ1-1	CASSLAGGAATEAFF
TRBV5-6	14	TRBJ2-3	CASSFSRVGDTQYF
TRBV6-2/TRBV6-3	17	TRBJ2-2	CASSYSGLAGNTGELFF
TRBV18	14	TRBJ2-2	CASSPSGRLGELFF
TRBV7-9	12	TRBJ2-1	CASQEGNNEQFF
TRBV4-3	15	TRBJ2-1	CASSSSTSSYNEQFF
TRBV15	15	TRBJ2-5	CATSRDRTAQETQYF
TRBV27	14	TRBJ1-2	CASSSSEVHYGYTF
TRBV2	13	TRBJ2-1	CASSEVTGGEQFF
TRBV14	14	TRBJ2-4	CASSQANFQNIQYF
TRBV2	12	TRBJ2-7	CATTLSGGEQYF
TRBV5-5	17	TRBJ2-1	CASSLVLPPHTNNEQFF
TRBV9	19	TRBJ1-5	CASTVDYRDRVVSNQPQHF